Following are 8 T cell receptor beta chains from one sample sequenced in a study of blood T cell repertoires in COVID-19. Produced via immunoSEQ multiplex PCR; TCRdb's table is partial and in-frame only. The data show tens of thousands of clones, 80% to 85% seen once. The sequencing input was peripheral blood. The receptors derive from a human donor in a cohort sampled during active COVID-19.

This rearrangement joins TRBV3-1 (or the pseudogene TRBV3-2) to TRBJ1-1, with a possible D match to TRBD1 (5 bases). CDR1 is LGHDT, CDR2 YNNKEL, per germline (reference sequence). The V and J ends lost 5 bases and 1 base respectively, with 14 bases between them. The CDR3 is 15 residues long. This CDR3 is CASSSNPQGNTEAFF. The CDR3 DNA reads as TGTGCCAGCAGCTCCAATCCCCAGGGGAACACTGAAGCTTTCTTT.

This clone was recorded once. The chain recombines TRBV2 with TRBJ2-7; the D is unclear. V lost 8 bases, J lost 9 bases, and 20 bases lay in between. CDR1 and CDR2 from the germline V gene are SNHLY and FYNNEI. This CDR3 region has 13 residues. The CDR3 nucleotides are TGTGCCAGCCTCCGAGGTGGCAGTTATCCGCAGTACTTC. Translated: CASLRGGSYPQYF.

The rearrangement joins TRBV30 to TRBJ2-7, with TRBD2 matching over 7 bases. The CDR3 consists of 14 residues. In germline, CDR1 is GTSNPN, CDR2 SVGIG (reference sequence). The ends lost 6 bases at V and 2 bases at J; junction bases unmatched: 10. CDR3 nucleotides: TGTGCCTGTCGGACTAGTCGAGACCCCTACGAGCAGTACTTC. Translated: CACRTSRDPYEQYF.

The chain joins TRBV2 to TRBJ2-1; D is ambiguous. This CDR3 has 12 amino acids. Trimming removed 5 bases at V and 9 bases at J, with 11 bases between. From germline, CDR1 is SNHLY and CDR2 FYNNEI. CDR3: CASSSVILEQFF. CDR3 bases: TGTGCCAGCAGTTCAGTGATTCTTGAGCAGTTCTTC.

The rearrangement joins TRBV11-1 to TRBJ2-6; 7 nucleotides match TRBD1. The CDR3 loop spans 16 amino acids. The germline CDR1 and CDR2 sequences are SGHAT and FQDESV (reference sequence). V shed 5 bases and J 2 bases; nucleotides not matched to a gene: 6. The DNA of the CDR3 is TGTGCCAGCAGCCGTACTCAGGGGGCTGGGGCCAACGTCCTGACTTTC. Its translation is CASSRTQGAGANVLTF.

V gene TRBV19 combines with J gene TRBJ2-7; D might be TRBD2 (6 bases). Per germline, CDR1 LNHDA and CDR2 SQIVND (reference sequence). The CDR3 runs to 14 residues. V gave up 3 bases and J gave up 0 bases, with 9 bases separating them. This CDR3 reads CASSIGGDSYEQYF. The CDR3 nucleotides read TGTGCCAGTAGTATCGGAGGGGACTCCTACGAGCAGTACTTC.

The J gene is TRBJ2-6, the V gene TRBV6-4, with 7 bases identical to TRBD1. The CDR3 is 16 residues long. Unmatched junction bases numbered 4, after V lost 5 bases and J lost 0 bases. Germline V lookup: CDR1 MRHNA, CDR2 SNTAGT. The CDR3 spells CASSRDSLSGANVLTF. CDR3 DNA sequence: TGTGCCAGCAGTCGGGACAGCCTCTCTGGGGCCAACGTCCTGACTTTC.

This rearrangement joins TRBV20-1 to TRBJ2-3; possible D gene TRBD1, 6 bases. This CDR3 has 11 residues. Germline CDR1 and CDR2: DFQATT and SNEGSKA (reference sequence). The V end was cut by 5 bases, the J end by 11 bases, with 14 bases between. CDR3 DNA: TGCAGTGCTGGGAGACAGGATGAGCAGTATTTT. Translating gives CSAGRQDEQYF.